The TCR beta chain under discussion was sequenced for a study of CD8 T cells in Susac syndrome. Germline V gives CDR1 MGHDK, CDR2 SYGVNS. There are 13 residues in the CDR3. The V end was cut by 4 bases, the J end by 9 bases, with 13 bases between. Random hexamers were used to reverse transcribe the RNA input (roughly 0.5 to 1 ug). In TCRdb, the immunoSEQ multiplex PCR reads were re-called with MiXCR into one record per CDR3 protein. The table includes 100,000 to 150,000 distinct CDR3 sequences, 90% to 95% detected once. The genes are TRBV25-1 and TRBJ2-1; D possibly corresponds to TRBD2 (5 bases). The TCR sequence derives from a human donor with Susac syndrome. The specimen sequenced was CD8+ T cells from PBMCs. For the CDR3, the DNA is TGTGCCAGCAGTGGGACTCCCTCCGGTGAGCAGTTCTTC. Protein sequence: CASSGTPSGEQFF.